This TCR beta chain was found in a study of regulatory T cells in long-lasting Graves disease. General study points: More public clonotypes were shared by persistent patients (around 2,500) than by new patients (more than 950).

iRepertoire HTBI primers and Arm-PCR of CDR3 regions built TCR beta libraries. TCRdb reanalysed the multiplex PCR reads using MiXCR and keeps one entry per CDR3 protein. The table includes some 330,000 distinct CDR3 sequences, about 23% detected once. Specified time point: persistent/refractory GD, antithyroid drugs over 5 years with positive TRAb. Making the TCR library involved RNA that had been extracted from PBMCs. The guidelines of the American Thyroid Association were the basis for diagnosing Graves' disease. The sample holds many counts of this clonotype. What it binds is unknown. Trimming took 1 base from V and 2 from J; bases not matched to a gene: 8. The CDR3 loop spans 18 amino acids. Germline CDR1 reads SGHVS; CDR2 reads FNYEAQ.

This chain connects TRBV7-6 to TRBJ2-6; 7 bases line up with TRBD1. The input for sequencing was peripheral blood mononuclear cells (PBMCs), taken when the disease was refractory, from a patient treated with antithyroid drugs. The sequence derives from a woman between 40 and 55 years old with Graves disease. The CDR3 DNA reads TGTGCCAGCAGCTTAGATGGACAGGTCCTACCTGGGGCCAACGTCCTGACTTTC. As protein: CASSLDGQVLPGANVLTF.